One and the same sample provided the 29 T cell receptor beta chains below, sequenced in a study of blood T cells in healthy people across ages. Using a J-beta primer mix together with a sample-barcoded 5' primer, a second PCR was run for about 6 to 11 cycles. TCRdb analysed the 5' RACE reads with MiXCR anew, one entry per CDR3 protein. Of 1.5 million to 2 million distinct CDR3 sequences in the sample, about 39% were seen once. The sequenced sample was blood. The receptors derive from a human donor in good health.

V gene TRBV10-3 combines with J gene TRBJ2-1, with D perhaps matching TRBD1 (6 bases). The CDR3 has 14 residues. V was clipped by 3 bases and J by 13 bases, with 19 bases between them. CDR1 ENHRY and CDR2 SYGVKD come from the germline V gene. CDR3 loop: CAISEDRGHGTQFF. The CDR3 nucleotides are TGTGCCATCAGTGAAGATCGGGGACACGGGACCCAGTTCTTC.

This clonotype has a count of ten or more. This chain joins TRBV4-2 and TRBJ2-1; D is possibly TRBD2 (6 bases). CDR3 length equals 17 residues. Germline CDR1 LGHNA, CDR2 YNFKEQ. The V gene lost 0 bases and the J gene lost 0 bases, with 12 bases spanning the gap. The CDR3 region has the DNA TGTGCCAGCAGCCAAGAACCTGGGGGGAGCTCCTACAATGAGCAGTTCTTC. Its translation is CASSQEPGGSSYNEQFF.

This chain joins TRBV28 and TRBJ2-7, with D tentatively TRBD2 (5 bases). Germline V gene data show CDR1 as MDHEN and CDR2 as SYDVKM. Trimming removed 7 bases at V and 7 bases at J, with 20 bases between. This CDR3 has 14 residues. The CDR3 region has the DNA TGTGCCAGCACCCTAAGCGGTCTTTACAATGAGCAGTACTTC. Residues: CASTLSGLYNEQYF.

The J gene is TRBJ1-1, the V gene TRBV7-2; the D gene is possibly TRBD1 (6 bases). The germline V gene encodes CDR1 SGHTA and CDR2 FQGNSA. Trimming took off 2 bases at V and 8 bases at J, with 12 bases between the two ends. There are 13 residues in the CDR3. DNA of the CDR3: TGTGCCAGCAGCTTACACCCCGGGACAGAAGCTTTCTTT. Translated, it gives CASSLHPGTEAFF.

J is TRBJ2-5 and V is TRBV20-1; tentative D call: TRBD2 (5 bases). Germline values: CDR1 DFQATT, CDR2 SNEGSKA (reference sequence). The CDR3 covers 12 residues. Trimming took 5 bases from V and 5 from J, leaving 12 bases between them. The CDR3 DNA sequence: TGCAGTGCTCATCCCCGCGGGGAGACCCAGTACTTC. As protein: CSAHPRGETQYF.

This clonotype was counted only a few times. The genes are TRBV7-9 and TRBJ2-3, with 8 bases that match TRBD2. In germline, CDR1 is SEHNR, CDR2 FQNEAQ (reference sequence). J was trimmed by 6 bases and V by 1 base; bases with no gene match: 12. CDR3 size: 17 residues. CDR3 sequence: CASSLDGSLGRADTQYF. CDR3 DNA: TGTGCCAGCAGCTTAGACGGAAGCCTCGGGAGGGCGGATACGCAGTATTTT.

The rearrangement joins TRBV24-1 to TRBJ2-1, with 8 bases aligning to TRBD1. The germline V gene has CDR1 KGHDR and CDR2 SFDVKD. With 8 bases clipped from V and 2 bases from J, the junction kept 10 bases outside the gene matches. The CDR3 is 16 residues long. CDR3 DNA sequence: TGTGCCACCAACCCTAGACAGGGGCTAACCTACAATGAGCAGTTCTTC. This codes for CATNPRQGLTYNEQFF.

CDR3 amino acids: CASSDPGQGYNEQFF. Written as DNA, the CDR3 is TGTGCCAGCAGCGACCCGGGACAGGGCTACAATGAGCAGTTCTTC. The rearrangement links TRBV9 to TRBJ2-1, with TRBD1 matching over 9 bases. Trimming at V came to 3 bases and at J to 3 bases, leaving 4 bases not matched to a gene. Germline CDR1 is SGDLS and CDR2 is YYNGEE. The CDR3 spans 15 residues.

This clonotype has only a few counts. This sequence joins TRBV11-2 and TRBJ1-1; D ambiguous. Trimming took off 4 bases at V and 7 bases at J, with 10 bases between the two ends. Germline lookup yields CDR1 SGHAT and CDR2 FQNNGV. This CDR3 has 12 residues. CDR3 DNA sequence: TGTGCCAGCAGCTCCGCGGGATTTGAAGCTTTCTTT. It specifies CASSSAGFEAFF. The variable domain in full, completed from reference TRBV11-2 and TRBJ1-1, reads EAGVAQSPRYKIIEKRQSVAFWCNPISGHATLYWYQQILGQGPKLLIQFQNNGVVDDSQLPKDRFSAERLKGVDSTLKIQPAKLEDSAVYLCASSSAGFEAFFGQGTRLTVV.

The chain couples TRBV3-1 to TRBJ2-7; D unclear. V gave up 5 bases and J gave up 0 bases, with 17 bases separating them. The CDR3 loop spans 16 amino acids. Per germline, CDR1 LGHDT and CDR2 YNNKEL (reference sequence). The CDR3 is CASSSTGSSSSYEQYF. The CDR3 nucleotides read TGTGCCAGCAGCTCTACCGGGTCTTCCTCCTCCTACGAGCAGTACTTC.

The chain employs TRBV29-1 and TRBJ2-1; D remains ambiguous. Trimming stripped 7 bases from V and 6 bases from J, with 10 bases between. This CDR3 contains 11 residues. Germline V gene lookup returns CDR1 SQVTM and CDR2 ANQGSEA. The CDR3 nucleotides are TGCAGCGCCCTCGGGTCCAATGAGCAGTTCTTC. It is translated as CSALGSNEQFF.

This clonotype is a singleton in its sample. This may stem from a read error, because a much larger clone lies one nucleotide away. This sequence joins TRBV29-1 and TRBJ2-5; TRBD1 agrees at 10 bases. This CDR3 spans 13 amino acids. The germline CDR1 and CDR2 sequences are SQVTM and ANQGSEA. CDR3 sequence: CSVDTGTGETRYF. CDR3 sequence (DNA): TGCAGCGTTGACACCGGGACAGGGGAGACCCGGTACTTC.

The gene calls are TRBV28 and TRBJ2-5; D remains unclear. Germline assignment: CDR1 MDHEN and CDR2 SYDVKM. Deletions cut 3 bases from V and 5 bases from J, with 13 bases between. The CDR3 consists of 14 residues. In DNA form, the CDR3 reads TGTGCCAGCAGTTTGGGCAGATCTTGGGAGACCCAGTACTTC. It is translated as CASSLGRSWETQYF.

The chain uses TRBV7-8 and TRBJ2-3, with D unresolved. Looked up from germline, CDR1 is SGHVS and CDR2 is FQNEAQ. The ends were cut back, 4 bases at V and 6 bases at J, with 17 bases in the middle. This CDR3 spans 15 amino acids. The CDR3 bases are TGTGCCAGCAGCTCGAGTAGGCTTAACCGCGATACGCAGTATTTT. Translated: CASSSSRLNRDTQYF.

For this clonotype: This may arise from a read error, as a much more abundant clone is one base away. CDR3 DNA sequence: TGTGCCGGCAGCTCTTATAGCAATCAGCCCCAGCATTTT. This sequence encodes CAGSSYSNQPQHF. V gene TRBV7-2 combines with J gene TRBJ1-5; D is ambiguous. The CDR3 has 13 amino acids. Germline V gene lookup returns CDR1 SGHTA and CDR2 FQGNSA.

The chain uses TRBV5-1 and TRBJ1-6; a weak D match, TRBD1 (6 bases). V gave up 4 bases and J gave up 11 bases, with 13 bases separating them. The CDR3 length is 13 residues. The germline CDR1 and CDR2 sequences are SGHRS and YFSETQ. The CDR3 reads CASSRLGGPPLHF. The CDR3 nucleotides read TGCGCCAGCAGCCGCCTAGGGGGTCCACCCCTCCACTTT. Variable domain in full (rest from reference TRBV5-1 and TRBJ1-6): KAGVTQTPRYLIKTRGQQVTLSCSPISGHRSVSWYQQTPGQGLQFLFEYFSETQRNKGNFPGRFSGRQFSNSRSEMNVSTLELGDSALYLCASSRLGGPPLHFGNGTRLTVT.

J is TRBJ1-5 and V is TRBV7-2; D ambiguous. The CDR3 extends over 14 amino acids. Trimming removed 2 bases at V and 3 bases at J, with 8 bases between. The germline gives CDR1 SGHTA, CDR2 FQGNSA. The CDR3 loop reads CASSLRRDNQPQHF. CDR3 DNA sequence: TGTGCCAGCAGCTTACGCCGGGACAATCAGCCCCAGCATTTT.

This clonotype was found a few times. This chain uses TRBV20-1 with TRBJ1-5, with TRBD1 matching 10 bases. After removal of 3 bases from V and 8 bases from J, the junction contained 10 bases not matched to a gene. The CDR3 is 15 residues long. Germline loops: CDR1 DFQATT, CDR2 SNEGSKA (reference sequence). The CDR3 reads CSARAGQGSKKPQHF. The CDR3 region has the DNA TGCAGTGCTAGGGCGGGACAGGGGAGTAAAAAGCCCCAGCATTTT.

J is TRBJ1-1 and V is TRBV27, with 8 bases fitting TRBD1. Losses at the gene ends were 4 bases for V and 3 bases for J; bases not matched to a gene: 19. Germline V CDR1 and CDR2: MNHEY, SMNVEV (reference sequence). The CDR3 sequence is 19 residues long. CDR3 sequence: CASSSARRTGIKSDTEAFF. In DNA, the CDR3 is TGTGCCAGCAGTTCCGCTCGACGGACAGGGATAAAGAGTGACACTGAAGCTTTCTTT.

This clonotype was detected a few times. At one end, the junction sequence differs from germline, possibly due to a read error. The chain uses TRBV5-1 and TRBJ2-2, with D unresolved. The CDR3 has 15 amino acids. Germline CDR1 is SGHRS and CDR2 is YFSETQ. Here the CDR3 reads CASSLLRTTTGELFF. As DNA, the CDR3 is TGCGCCAGCAGCCTTTTAAGAACTACTACCGGAGAGCTGTTTTTT.

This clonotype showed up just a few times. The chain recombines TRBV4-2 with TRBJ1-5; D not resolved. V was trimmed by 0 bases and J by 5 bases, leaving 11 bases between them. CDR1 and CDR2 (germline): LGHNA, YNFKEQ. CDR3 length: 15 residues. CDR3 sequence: CASSQDIGSHQPQHF. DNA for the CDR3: TGTGCCAGCAGCCAAGATATTGGGTCGCATCAGCCCCAGCATTTT.

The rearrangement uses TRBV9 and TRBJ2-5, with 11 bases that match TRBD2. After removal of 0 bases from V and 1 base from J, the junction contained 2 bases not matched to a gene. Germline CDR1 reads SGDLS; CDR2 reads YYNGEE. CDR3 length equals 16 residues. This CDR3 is CASSVGTSGLQETQYF. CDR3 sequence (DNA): TGTGCCAGCAGCGTAGGGACTAGCGGGCTCCAAGAGACCCAGTACTTC.

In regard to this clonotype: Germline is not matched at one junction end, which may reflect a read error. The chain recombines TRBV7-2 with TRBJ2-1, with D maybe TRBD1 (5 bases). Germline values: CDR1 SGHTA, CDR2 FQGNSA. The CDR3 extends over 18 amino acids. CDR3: CANSLNPQGALFYNEQFF. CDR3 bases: TGTGCCAACAGCCTCAACCCCCAGGGCGCCTTGTTCTACAATGAGCAGTTCTTC.

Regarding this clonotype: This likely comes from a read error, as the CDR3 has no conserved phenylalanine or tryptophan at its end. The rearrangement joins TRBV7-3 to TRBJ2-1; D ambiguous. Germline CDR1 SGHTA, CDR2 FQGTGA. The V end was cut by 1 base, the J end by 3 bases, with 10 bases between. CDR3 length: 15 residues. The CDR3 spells CASSLRGALYNEQFV. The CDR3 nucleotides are TGTGCCAGCAGCTTAAGGGGTGCCCTCTACAATGAGCAGTTCGTC.

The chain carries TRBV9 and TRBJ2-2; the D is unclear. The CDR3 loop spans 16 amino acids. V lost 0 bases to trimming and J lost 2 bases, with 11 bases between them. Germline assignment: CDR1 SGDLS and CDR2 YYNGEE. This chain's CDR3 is CASSVGQLSNTGELFF. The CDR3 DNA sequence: TGTGCCAGCAGCGTAGGACAACTCTCAAACACCGGGGAGCTGTTTTTT.

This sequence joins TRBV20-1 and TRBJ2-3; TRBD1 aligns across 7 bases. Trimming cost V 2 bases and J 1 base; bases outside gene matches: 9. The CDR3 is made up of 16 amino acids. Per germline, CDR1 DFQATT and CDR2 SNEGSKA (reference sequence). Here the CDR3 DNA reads TGCAGTGCTAGACCCCCAGGACAGGAAGGCACAGATACGCAGTATTTT. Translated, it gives CSARPPGQEGTDTQYF.

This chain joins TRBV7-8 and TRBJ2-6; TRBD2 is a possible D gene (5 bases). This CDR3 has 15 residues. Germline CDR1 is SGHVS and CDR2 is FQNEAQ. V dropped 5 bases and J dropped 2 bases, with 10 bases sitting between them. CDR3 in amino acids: CASSPDSTGANVLTF. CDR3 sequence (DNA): TGTGCCAGCAGCCCGGACTCTACTGGGGCCAACGTCCTGACTTTC.

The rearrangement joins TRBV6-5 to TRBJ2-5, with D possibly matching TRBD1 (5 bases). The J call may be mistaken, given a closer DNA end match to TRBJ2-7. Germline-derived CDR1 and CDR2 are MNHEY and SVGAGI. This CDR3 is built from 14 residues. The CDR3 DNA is TGTGCCAGCAGCCGCCAGGCAGGGTCGTACGAGCAGTACTTC. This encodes CASSRQAGSYEQYF.

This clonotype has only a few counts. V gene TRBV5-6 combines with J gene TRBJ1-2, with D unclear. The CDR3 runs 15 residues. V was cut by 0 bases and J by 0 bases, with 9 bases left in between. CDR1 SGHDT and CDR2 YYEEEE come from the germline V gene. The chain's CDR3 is CASSLVVRTNYGYTF. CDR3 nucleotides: TGTGCCAGCAGCTTGGTTGTCCGGACTAACTATGGCTACACCTTC.